The subject of this entry is one T cell receptor (beta chain). Its antigen is not known. Nominally healthy donors provided the samples, though records likely missed some immune exposures. The CDR3 is 15 amino acids. The V end lost 0 bases, the J end lost 7 bases, and 10 bases lay between the germline ends. Germline assignment: CDR1 LGHNA and CDR2 YSLEER. The data derive from a study of cytomegalovirus exposure and HLA in healthy donors. 13 Jbeta primers and 60 Vbeta primers were used for the PCR. The assay was immunoSEQ multiplex PCR, and TCRdb's table has in-frame clones only and misses some. The table has under 150,000 clones, around 83% seen once. Points from the study as a whole: Excluded were some V segments that proved indistinguishable, including TRBV6-2 and TRBV6-3.

The source material was PBMCs. This TCR came from a man aged 35 to 55 in good health and CMV-seropositive. The gene calls are TRBV4-3 and TRBJ1-6; perhaps TRBD1 as D (5 bases). CDR3 coding DNA: TGCGCCAGCAGCCAAGAGTTGGGGCGGAATTCACCCCTCCACTTT. Translated: CASSQELGRNSPLHF.